A single sample gave rise to the 22 T cell receptor beta chains below, sequenced in a study of T-cell reconstitution after alpha-beta-depleted transplantation in children (dated by TCRdb to about 2016). Library method: PCR. The reads were generated on an Illumina HiSeq 2500. Molecular barcoding was employed in the preparation of TCR libraries, with unique molecular identifiers being used to normalize TCRbeta repertoire quantification. Using fastp at Q25 and MiXCR, TCRdb reprocessed the public reads and kept productive beta chains. Each CDR3 protein gets just one entry, which takes the most common genes and DNA from the rows behind it. The sample table holds hundreds of thousands of distinct CDR3 sequences, of which around 17% were seen once. The leading ten clones occupy 0.9% to 1.2% of the sample. Sequences were derived from PBMCs from the stem cell graft donor, sampled from the stem cell graft. The receptors shown here come from a human donor who donated a stem cell graft to a child with acute myeloid leukemia.

This clonotype has only a few counts. The gene calls are TRBV7-6 and TRBJ2-1, with D possibly being TRBD1 (5 bases). The germline gives CDR1 SGHVS, CDR2 FNYEAQ. The CDR3 has 15 amino acids. The V gene lost 1 base and the J gene lost 10 bases, with 17 bases spanning the gap. The CDR3 DNA is TGTGCCAGCAGCTTAGATCAAAGTGGGGCCCGGGAGCAGTTCTTC. Protein sequence: CASSLDQSGAREQFF. Variable domain in full (rest from reference TRBV7-6 and TRBJ2-1): GAGVSQSPRYKVTKRGQDVALRCDPISGHVSLYWYRQALGQGPEFLTYFNYEAQQDKSGLPNDRFSAERPEGSISTLTIQRTEQRDSAMYRCASSLDQSGAREQFFGPGTRLTVL.

This chain joins TRBV28 and TRBJ2-7, with D maybe TRBD1 (5 bases). The ends were cut back, 5 bases at V and 6 bases at J, with 11 bases in the middle. This CDR3 is built from 12 residues. Germline lookup yields CDR1 MDHEN and CDR2 SYDVKM. Written as DNA, the CDR3 is TGTGCCAGCAGTCCCCCAGGGTTCGAGCAGTACGTC. Its protein product is CASSPPGFEQYV.

The genes are TRBV25-1 and TRBJ2-1; 9 bases match TRBD2. Per the germline V gene, CDR1 is MGHDK and CDR2 is SYGVNS. The CDR3 spans 16 residues. J was trimmed by 8 bases and V by 0 bases; bases with no gene match: 8. In nucleotides, the CDR3 is TGTGCCAGCAGTGAATATGCGCGGGGGGGCCGCGATGAGCAGTTCTTC. It codes for CASSEYARGGRDEQFF.

V gene TRBV20-1 combines with J gene TRBJ1-2; TRBD1 matches at 7 bases. There are 11 residues in the CDR3. Per germline, CDR1 DFQATT and CDR2 SNEGSKA (reference sequence). V lost 4 bases and J lost 8; bases outside the gene matches: 4. As DNA, the CDR3 is TGCAGTGCTATCAGGGGGAGCGGCTACACCTTC. This encodes CSAIRGSGYTF.

On this clonotype itself: This may be a read error, as it is one base from a much larger clone. The V and J genes are TRBV29-1 and TRBJ2-1; perhaps TRBD1 as D (5 bases). This CDR3 is 11 amino acids long. Per the germline V gene, CDR1 is SQVTM and CDR2 is ANQGSEA. This chain's CDR3 is CSVNRYNGQFF. The DNA of the CDR3 is TGCAGCGTCAACAGGTACAATGGGCAGTTCTTC.

This clonotype was detected many times. The chain recombines TRBV15 with TRBJ2-7, with D perhaps TRBD1 (6 bases). From germline, CDR1 is LNHNV and CDR2 YYDKDF (reference sequence). There are 12 residues in the CDR3. Trimming removed 2 bases from V and 5 bases from J, with 7 bases in between. CDR3: CATSRPGDEQYV. Here the CDR3 DNA reads TGTGCCACCAGCAGACCAGGGGACGAGCAGTACGTC.

This clonotype was seen many times. The genes are TRBV5-5 and TRBJ2-7; 8 positions match TRBD1. V shed 5 bases and J 6 bases; nucleotides not matched to a gene: 7. The CDR3 has 13 residues. CDR1 SGHKS and CDR2 YYEKEE come from the germline V gene (reference sequence). CDR3 amino acids: CASRTGVSGEQYF. The CDR3 DNA reads as TGTGCCAGCAGGACAGGGGTGAGCGGCGAGCAGTACTTC.

This clonotype was picked up many times. The rearrangement links TRBV9 to TRBJ1-5, with no clear D. V was pared by 4 bases and J by 0 bases, with 11 bases between. Germline loops: CDR1 SGDLS, CDR2 YYNGEE. This CDR3 contains 15 residues. The CDR3 loop reads CASSPWRDSNQPQHF. The CDR3 nucleotides are TGTGCCAGCAGCCCCTGGAGGGATAGCAATCAGCCCCAGCATTTT.

This clonotype was observed a few times. The V gene is TRBV6-1, the J gene TRBJ1-1; 11 bases are shared with TRBD1. Germline lookup yields CDR1 MNHNS and CDR2 SASEGT. V was pared by 10 bases and J by 3 bases, with 7 bases of the junction left unmatched. This CDR3 is 14 amino acids long. The CDR3 bases are TGTGCCACAAAACCGGACAGGGGGCACACTGAAGCTTTCTTT. This gives the protein CATKPDRGHTEAFF.

The DNA for the CDR3 is TGTGCCAGCAGTACACCGCCCCTCTACGAGCAGTACGTC. Translated: CASSTPPLYEQYV. The rearrangement uses TRBV28 and TRBJ2-7; no clear D gene. Trimming removed 5 bases from V and 3 bases from J, with 11 bases in between. Germline V gene lookup returns CDR1 MDHEN and CDR2 SYDVKM. CDR3 length equals 13 residues.

This clonotype was seen ten or more times. This chain joins TRBV7-6 and TRBJ1-1; D is undetermined. The CDR3 is 13 amino acids. CDR1 and CDR2 (germline): SGHVS, FNYEAQ. V was pared by 1 base and J by 4 bases, with 7 bases between. CDR3 in DNA: TGTGCCAGCAGCTTAGGGGCAGTCACTGAAGCTTTCTTT. Translation: CASSLGAVTEAFF. The complete variable domain, with remaining parts taken from reference TRBV7-6 and TRBJ1-1, reads GAGVSQSPRYKVTKRGQDVALRCDPISGHVSLYWYRQALGQGPEFLTYFNYEAQQDKSGLPNDRFSAERPEGSISTLTIQRTEQRDSAMYRCASSLGAVTEAFFGQGTRLTVV.

The chain carries TRBV7-2 and TRBJ1-4; D is undetermined. The CDR3 has 14 amino acids. Trimming pared 4 bases from V and 7 bases from J, leaving 13 bases between. In germline, CDR1 is SGHTA, CDR2 FQGNSA. CDR3: CASSYRPTGEKLFF. CDR3 nucleotide sequence: TGTGCCAGCAGCTACCGCCCGACGGGTGAAAAACTGTTTTTT.

This clonotype was counted between two and nine times. This rearrangement joins TRBV20-1 to TRBJ2-7; 7 bases map to TRBD1. Unmatched junction bases numbered 8, after V lost 0 bases and J lost 3 bases. CDR1 DFQATT and CDR2 SNEGSKA come from the germline V gene (reference sequence). CDR3 length: 15 residues. In nucleotides, the CDR3 is TGCAGTGCTAGAGATACGGGACAGAGCCTCTACGAGCAGTACTTC. Protein product: CSARDTGQSLYEQYF.

This clonotype appeared many times. J is TRBJ2-5 and V is TRBV29-1; TRBD2 matches at 8 bases. The germline V gene has CDR1 SQVTM and CDR2 ANQGSEA. The CDR3 spans 11 residues. The junction had 1 base not matched to a gene; V was cut back by 5 bases and J by 5 bases. The DNA for the CDR3 is TGCAGCGTTCAGCGGGGGGAGACCCAGTACTTC. This gives the protein CSVQRGETQYF.

This clonotype was seen many times. This chain's CDR3 is CASSLRGLNTQYF. CDR3 DNA sequence: TGTGCCAGCAGTTTACGGGGGTTGAATACGCAGTATTTT. This sequence joins TRBV27 and TRBJ2-3, with D possibly being TRBD2 (6 bases). The V gene lost 2 bases and the J gene lost 7 bases, with 10 bases spanning the gap. This CDR3 comprises 13 residues. Germline V CDR1 and CDR2: MNHEY, SMNVEV (reference sequence).

V usage is TRBV6-6 and J usage is TRBJ2-2; D gene uncertain. The CDR3 has 13 amino acids. Trimming pared 5 bases from V and 7 bases from J, leaving 11 bases between. Germline CDR1 is MNHNY and CDR2 is SVGAGI (reference sequence). The CDR3, as DNA: TGTGCCAGCAGTCTAGAGTGGAACGGGGAGCTGTTTTTT. Protein: CASSLEWNGELFF.

This clonotype came up many times. The V gene is TRBV7-2, the J gene TRBJ2-7, with 10 positions matching TRBD1. Germline-derived CDR1 and CDR2 are SGHTA and FQGNSA. There are 14 residues in the CDR3. Losses at the gene ends were 4 bases for V and 4 bases for J; bases not matched to a gene: 4. The CDR3 spells CASSSGQGNYEQYF. For the CDR3, the DNA is TGTGCCAGCAGCTCGGGACAGGGGAATTACGAGCAGTACTTC.

Many counts were recorded for this clonotype. The chain joins TRBV12-3 or TRBV12-4 to TRBJ2-1; D is possibly TRBD2 (5 bases). Trimming took 6 bases from V and 8 from J, leaving 8 bases between them. The CDR3 runs 11 residues. The CDR3 loop reads CASSPGDEQFF. The CDR3, as DNA: TGTGCCAGCAGCCCCGGGGATGAGCAGTTCTTC.

This clonotype was seen at least ten times. The V call is TRBV20-1, the J call TRBJ2-3; 11 nucleotides align to TRBD2. The CDR3 has 15 amino acids. Trimming took 6 bases from V and 2 from J; bases not matched to a gene: 7. Germline CDR1 and CDR2: DFQATT and SNEGSKA (reference sequence). The CDR3 DNA is TGCAGTGCGACTGGGACTAGCGGATACACAGATACGCAGTATTTT. Translating it yields CSATGTSGYTDTQYF.

In nucleotides, the CDR3 is TGTGCCAGCAGCCAGGGCCTTTCCGGTGAGCAGTTCTTC. The encoded protein is CASSQGLSGEQFF. The rearrangement uses TRBV3-1 and TRBJ2-1; D not resolved. The CDR3 totals 13 residues. V lost 3 bases and J 9 bases, leaving 12 bases between the germline ends. Per the germline V gene, CDR1 is LGHDT and CDR2 is YNNKEL (reference sequence).

The genes are TRBV25-1 and TRBJ2-3; 10 bases agree with TRBD2. CDR3 length equals 15 residues. Losses at the gene ends were 7 bases for V and 0 bases for J; bases not matched to a gene: 4. CDR1 is MGHDK, CDR2 SYGVNS, per germline. CDR3 sequence: CASTPTSGSTDTQYF. The CDR3 region has the DNA TGTGCCAGCACCCCGACTAGCGGGAGCACAGATACGCAGTATTTT.

This clonotype was recorded at least ten times. CDR3 loop: CSASRASGGWGKNIQYF. The CDR3 DNA follows: TGCAGTGCTAGCAGGGCTAGCGGGGGGTGGGGCAAAAACATTCAGTACTTC. This chain joins TRBV20-1 and TRBJ2-4, with 11 positions matching TRBD2. The CDR3 is 17 residues long. Germline CDR1 is DFQATT and CDR2 is SNEGSKA (reference sequence). Trimming removed 3 bases from V and 3 bases from J; junction bases left unmatched: 10.